This T cell receptor beta chain was obtained from a study of CD8+ T cells in alopecia areata. The sample holds a few counts of this clone. The antigen remains undetermined. Reverse transcribed after extraction, RNA yielded cDNA as the sequencing template. Sequencing was performed with immunoSEQ multiplex PCR; in TCRdb, only in-frame clones are kept and a portion is missing. The repertoire holds 150,000 to 200,000 clones, 59% seen once, with about 15% in the top ten. Whole-study findings and limits: Mouse data revealed clearer TCR sharing than patient data did, a gap possibly tied to HLA. Compared with normal scalp, lesional scalp had higher clonality and more expanded CD8+ clones.

Punch biopsies of lesional scalp, plus peripheral blood, were taken from alopecia areata patients. This CDR3 contains 17 residues. Trimming took 2 bases from V and 1 from J, leaving 15 bases between them. V and J are TRBV23-1 and TRBJ1-5, with D maybe TRBD1 (6 bases). TRBV23-1 is designated an ORF whose function remains uncertain. The input for sequencing was CD4+ T cells sorted from blood, taken at week 0. The source of this sequence is a human donor with alopecia areata. CDR3 amino acids: CASSQPQGQGSNQPQHF. DNA of the CDR3: TGCGCCAGCAGTCAACCGCAGGGGCAGGGGAGCAATCAGCCCCAGCATTTT.